A selection of T cell receptor beta chains follows, all from one sample in a study of blood T cell repertoires in COVID-19. Here immunoSEQ multiplex PCR was the method, and the copy in TCRdb shows in-frame clones only, minus some. The sample records fewer than 150,000 clones, roughly 80% being singletons. Sequencing used peripheral blood. These TCRs come from a man over 45 with acute or convalescent COVID-19. The CDR3 runs from the conserved cysteine through the conserved F or W. D genes are given only for firm matches. The size entry is marked missing in some rows and otherwise reads once, few, many or a size class.

v_gene: TRBV12-3/TRBV12-4
d_gene: .
abundance: .
j_gene: TRBJ1-1
CDR3nt: TGTGCCAGCAGTTTCGGGGACACTGAAGCTTTCTTT
CDR3aa: CASSFGDTEAFF

v_gene: TRBV10-1
d_gene: TRBD1
abundance: .
j_gene: TRBJ1-4
CDR3nt: TGCGCCAGCAGTGACGGGGGACAGGGTAATGAAAAACTGTTTTTT
CDR3aa: CASSDGGQGNEKLFF

v_gene: TRBV30
d_gene: TRBD1
abundance: .
j_gene: TRBJ1-2
CDR3nt: TGTGCCTGGAGTGTAGGGGGCCGGTATGGCTACACCTTC
CDR3aa: CAWSVGGRYGYTF

v_gene: TRBV7-9
d_gene: TRBD1
abundance: .
j_gene: TRBJ1-1
CDR3nt: TGTGCCAGCAGCTTAGCAGGGGGCAGGAACACTGAAGCTTTCTTT
CDR3aa: CASSLAGGRNTEAFF

v_gene: TRBV28
d_gene: TRBD1
abundance: .
j_gene: TRBJ1-5
CDR3nt: TGTGCCAGCAGGCCTAGGGACAGGGCACAGGGGCCCCAGCATTTT
CDR3aa: CASRPRDRAQGPQHF

v_gene: TRBV7-8
d_gene: TRBD2
abundance: once
j_gene: TRBJ2-5
CDR3nt: TGTGCCAGCAGCTTAGAAGGCGGGGGGGCCCAAGAGACCCAGTACTTC
CDR3aa: CASSLEGGGAQETQYF

v_gene: TRBV11-2
d_gene: .
abundance: .
j_gene: TRBJ1-2
CDR3nt: TGTGCCAGCAGCTCCCCGACAGGTATCTATGGCTACACCTTC
CDR3aa: CASSSPTGIYGYTF

v_gene: TRBV6-5
d_gene: .
abundance: .
j_gene: TRBJ1-2
CDR3nt: TGTGCCAGCGTTGGGGCGGTTTATGGCTACACCTTC
CDR3aa: CASVGAVYGYTF

v_gene: TRBV20-1
d_gene: .
abundance: .
j_gene: TRBJ1-4
CDR3nt: TGCAGTGCTAGTATTTCGGAAAAACTGTTTTTT
CDR3aa: CSASISEKLFF

v_gene: TRBV30
d_gene: .
abundance: .
j_gene: TRBJ2-3
CDR3nt: TGTGCCTGGAACCCGGGAGGCACAGATACGCAGTATTTT
CDR3aa: CAWNPGGTDTQYF

v_gene: TRBV19
d_gene: TRBD1
abundance: .
j_gene: TRBJ2-3
CDR3nt: TGTGCCAGTAGGGGACAGGGAAGCACAGATACGCAGTATTTT
CDR3aa: CASRGQGSTDTQYF

v_gene: TRBV4-1
d_gene: TRBD2
abundance: .
j_gene: TRBJ2-5
CDR3nt: TGCGCCAGCAGCCAAGATGGGACTAGCGGTATGGAGACCCAGTACTTC
CDR3aa: CASSQDGTSGMETQYF

v_gene: TRBV7-6
d_gene: TRBD1
abundance: .
j_gene: TRBJ2-7
CDR3nt: TGTGCCAGCAGCTCGAGGCGGACAGGGATGGGCGAGCAGTACTTC
CDR3aa: CASSSRRTGMGEQYF

v_gene: TRBV19
d_gene: TRBD1
abundance: .
j_gene: TRBJ1-5
CDR3nt: TGTGCCAGTACCAGGGGGACCAGCAATCAGCCCCAGCATTTT
CDR3aa: CASTRGTSNQPQHF

v_gene: TRBV10-3
d_gene: TRBD1
abundance: .
j_gene: TRBJ1-1
CDR3nt: TGTGCCGCAGGGACAGGGTCCGGCACTGAAGCTTTCTTT
CDR3aa: CAAGTGSGTEAFF

v_gene: TRBV19
d_gene: .
abundance: .
j_gene: TRBJ1-5
CDR3nt: TGTGCCAGTACCCGCAGGGGAAGTCAGCCCCAGCATTTT
CDR3aa: CASTRRGSQPQHF

v_gene: TRBV6-5
d_gene: .
abundance: .
j_gene: TRBJ1-2
CDR3nt: TGTGCCAGCAGTCCGGACAGAAACTATGGCTACACCTTC
CDR3aa: CASSPDRNYGYTF

v_gene: TRBV11-2
d_gene: .
abundance: .
j_gene: TRBJ1-1
CDR3nt: TGTGCCAGCTCCGGAGGCGGAGCTCGCGCTGAAGCTTTCTTT
CDR3aa: CASSGGGARAEAFF

v_gene: TRBV19
d_gene: .
abundance: .
j_gene: TRBJ1-2
CDR3nt: TGTGCCAGTAGTATAGGCAAGAGCTATGGCTACACCTTC
CDR3aa: CASSIGKSYGYTF

v_gene: TRBV28
d_gene: .
abundance: few
j_gene: TRBJ1-1
CDR3nt: TGTGCCAGCAGAATCTCAACAGGCTACACTGAAGCTTTCTTT
CDR3aa: CASRISTGYTEAFF

v_gene: TRBV2
d_gene: .
abundance: .
j_gene: TRBJ1-1
CDR3nt: TGTGCCAGCAGTGAGCCGCGGACAGCGTCTATAGCTTTCTTT
CDR3aa: CASSEPRTASIAFF

v_gene: TRBV4-1
d_gene: .
abundance: .
j_gene: TRBJ2-1
CDR3nt: TGCGCCAGCAGCCAAGAAGTGGGCCACTCAAGGCTATCCTACAATGAGCAGTTCTTC
CDR3aa: CASSQEVGHSRLSYNEQFF

v_gene: TRBV11-2
d_gene: TRBD2
abundance: .
j_gene: TRBJ2-1
CDR3nt: TGTGCCAGCAGCTCCCCTAGCGGGGGGGCCTACAATGAGCAGTTCTTC
CDR3aa: CASSSPSGGAYNEQFF

v_gene: TRBV10-3
d_gene: TRBD1
abundance: .
j_gene: TRBJ1-2
CDR3nt: TGTGCCATCAGTCAACAGGGGAGTGGATATGGCTACACCTTC
CDR3aa: CAISQQGSGYGYTF

v_gene: TRBV6-1
d_gene: .
abundance: .
j_gene: TRBJ1-2
CDR3nt: TGTGCCAGCAGTGAAGCTCGACAGTCGGCCTATGGCTACACCTTC
CDR3aa: CASSEARQSAYGYTF